This T cell receptor (beta chain) was observed in a study of molecular identifiers for immune sequencing clone quantification. Overall study findings and caveats: Approximately 910,000 naive cells reportedly did not prevent detection of spiked Jurkat TCR RNA from one cell. Clones that had above 20 RNA copies took up over 97% of effector molecules but under 1% in naive cells.

With respect to this clonotype: As yet, its antigen is unknown.

TCRdb redid the calling of the PCR reads with MiXCR, one entry per CDR3 protein. This repertoire shows 400,000 to 600,000 distinct CDR3 sequences, about 25% found once; its top ten account for about 0.75%. The sequence derives from a human donor in good health. Some libraries in this study had Jurkat cell RNA spiked in. Sequencing was performed on naive CD8+ T cells from blood, with Jurkat cell RNA spiked in. Stated subset: FACS-sorted CD8+CD4-CCR7+CD45RA+ naive T cells.

The CDR3 region has the DNA TGTGCCAGTAGTATACAGGGGGCGCATGAAAAACTGTTTTTT. Protein sequence: CASSIQGAHEKLFF. V usage is TRBV19 and J usage is TRBJ1-4; 8 positions agree with TRBD1. Germline assignment: CDR1 LNHDA and CDR2 SQIVND (reference sequence). J lost 6 bases, V lost 2 bases, and 2 bases had no gene match. The CDR3 has 14 residues.